These 15 T cell receptor beta chains were sequenced from one sample in a study of OX40 agonist ivuxolimab in advanced cancers. Sequencing used immunoSEQ multiplex PCR; TCRdb keeps in-frame clones, though not all of them. The sample contains fewer than 85,000 clones, 75% to 90% of which appear only once. This specimen consisted of CD4+ or CD8+ T cells sorted from blood, obtained in a trial of the OX40 agonist ivuxolimab. These receptors were collected from an adult with an advanced solid tumor such as melanoma, head and neck, liver or kidney cancer.

V and J are TRBV5-1 and TRBJ2-7, with 9 bases fitting TRBD1. This CDR3 comprises 14 residues. Germline CDR1 is SGHRS and CDR2 is YFSETQ. The V segment lost 4 bases and the J segment 3 bases; nucleotides outside the gene matches: 5. The CDR3 DNA is TGCGCCAGCAGCCGGGGGACAGGGAACTACGAGCAGTACTTC. This encodes CASSRGTGNYEQYF.

The chain has TRBV5-6 and TRBJ2-7; 9 bases match TRBD2. This CDR3 is 14 amino acids long. Per germline, CDR1 SGHDT and CDR2 YYEEEE. J lost 5 bases, V lost 4 bases, and 7 bases had no gene match. CDR3 nucleotides: TGTGCCAGCAGCGTGGGACTAGCTAACCACGAGCAGTACTTC. This encodes CASSVGLANHEQYF.

The J gene is TRBJ1-2, the V gene TRBV7-2; D remains ambiguous. V shed 1 base and J shed 0 bases, with 15 bases lying between them. The CDR3 has 17 amino acids. Looked up from germline, CDR1 is SGHTA and CDR2 is FQGNSA. The CDR3 sequence is CASSLGPGAPPNYGYTF. The CDR3 coding sequence is TGTGCCAGCAGCTTAGGTCCGGGCGCCCCCCCTAACTATGGCTACACCTTC.

The CDR3 coding sequence is TGTGCCAGCAGCACAGGACCCCCTTACGAGCAGTACTTC. Translating it yields CASSTGPPYEQYF. This chain uses TRBV4-2 with TRBJ2-7, with a possible D match to TRBD1 (5 bases). Between the trimmed V and J ends, which lost 5 bases and 4 bases, there was a span of 12 bases. The CDR3 length is 13 residues. Germline V lookup: CDR1 LGHNA, CDR2 YNFKEQ.

The CDR3 DNA sequence: TGTGCCAGCAGTTTTCCCGCGGGACAGGGTTCGGAGACCCAGTACTTC. Translating gives CASSFPAGQGSETQYF. V is TRBV6-6 and J is TRBJ2-5; 9 nucleotides agree with TRBD1. Per the germline V gene, CDR1 is MNHNY and CDR2 is SVGAGI (reference sequence). J gave up 5 bases and V 4 bases, and 11 bases lay outside the gene matches. This CDR3 comprises 16 residues.

This chain connects TRBV4-2 to TRBJ2-1; D is uncertain. Per the germline V gene, CDR1 is LGHNA and CDR2 is YNFKEQ. This CDR3 contains 13 residues. V lost 0 bases and J 10 bases, leaving 10 bases between the germline ends. DNA of the CDR3: TGTGCCAGCAGCCAAGATTTAGGGCTAGAGCAGTTCTTC. Translated: CASSQDLGLEQFF.

This clone showed up just a few times. The rearrangement uses TRBV28 and TRBJ2-5, with TRBD1 matching 7 bases. Per the germline V gene, CDR1 is MDHEN and CDR2 is SYDVKM. J lost 6 bases, V lost 1 base, and 5 bases had no gene match. This CDR3 contains 14 residues. The CDR3 DNA is TGTGCCAGCAGTTTATTCAGGGGGTTACAGACCCAGTACTTC. This encodes CASSLFRGLQTQYF.

The V gene is TRBV5-1, the J gene TRBJ2-3, with no clear D. With 0 bases removed from V and 7 bases from J, the gap between germline ends came to 6 bases. CDR1 is SGHRS and CDR2 is YFSETQ in the germline V gene. The CDR3 spans 12 residues. CDR3 amino acids: CASSLEGNTQYF. DNA for the CDR3: TGCGCCAGCAGCTTGGAGGGTAATACGCAGTATTTT.

The DNA of the CDR3 is TGTGCCAGCAGTTCAGGTGGCCGACTCTATAATTCACCCCTCCACTTT. This codes for CASSSGGRLYNSPLHF. The rearrangement links TRBV27 to TRBJ1-6; D is ambiguous. There are 16 residues in the CDR3. CDR1 MNHEY and CDR2 SMNVEV come from the germline V gene (reference sequence). Deletions cut 4 bases from V and 3 bases from J, with 13 bases between.

V is TRBV29-1 and J is TRBJ2-5; 7 bases are shared with TRBD1. The J call may be mistaken, given a closer DNA end match to TRBJ2-7. CDR3 size: 11 residues. Looked up from germline, CDR1 is SQVTM and CDR2 is ANQGSEA. The CDR3 nucleotides are TGCAGCGGTCGGGACAGTTACGAGCAGTACTTC. Translating it yields CSGRDSYEQYF.

The chain couples TRBV7-2 to TRBJ2-7, with 9 bases that match TRBD1. From germline, CDR1 is SGHTA and CDR2 FQGNSA. This CDR3 is 18 amino acids long. The ends lost 5 bases at V and 3 bases at J; junction bases unmatched: 17. CDR3 DNA: TGTGCCAGCAGCACCGTGCCCCCCGGGACAGGGATGTTCTACGAGCAGTACTTC. Its translation: CASSTVPPGTGMFYEQYF.

This clone was counted a few times. The gene calls are TRBV19 and TRBJ2-6; D remains unclear. This CDR3 has 16 amino acids. Germline V gene lookup returns CDR1 LNHDA and CDR2 SQIVND (reference sequence). V lost 4 bases and J 0 bases, leaving 10 bases between the germline ends. Here the CDR3 DNA reads TGTGCCAGTAGTACTGGCAGAACCTCTGGGGCCAACGTCCTGACTTTC. The encoded protein is CASSTGRTSGANVLTF.

The count of this clone is one. V is TRBV7-2 and J is TRBJ2-5; 7 positions agree with TRBD2. Trimming at V came to 1 base and at J to 4 bases, leaving 3 bases not matched to a gene. CDR3 length: 14 residues. Germline V gene sequence: CDR1 SGHTA, CDR2 FQGNSA. The CDR3 sequence: CASSLVLARETQYF. In DNA form, the CDR3 reads TGTGCCAGCAGCTTAGTACTAGCGAGAGAGACCCAGTACTTC.

The V and J genes are TRBV4-3 and TRBJ1-4; D is unclear. Germline assignment: CDR1 LGHNA and CDR2 YSLEER. Trimming shortened V by 0 bases and J by 11 bases, and 10 bases separated the two germline ends. CDR3 length: 13 residues. The DNA of the CDR3 is TGCGCCAGCAGCCAAGATAGGCAGGAGAAACTGTTTTTT. The encoded protein is CASSQDRQEKLFF.

This chain connects TRBV11-1 to TRBJ1-2, with D uncertain. This CDR3 has 14 residues. Germline lookup yields CDR1 SGHAT and CDR2 FQDESV (reference sequence). With 2 bases removed from V and 4 bases from J, the gap between germline ends came to 11 bases. The CDR3 loop is CASSLSPSGYGYTF. Here the CDR3 DNA reads TGTGCCAGCAGCTTAAGTCCCAGCGGCTATGGCTACACCTTC.